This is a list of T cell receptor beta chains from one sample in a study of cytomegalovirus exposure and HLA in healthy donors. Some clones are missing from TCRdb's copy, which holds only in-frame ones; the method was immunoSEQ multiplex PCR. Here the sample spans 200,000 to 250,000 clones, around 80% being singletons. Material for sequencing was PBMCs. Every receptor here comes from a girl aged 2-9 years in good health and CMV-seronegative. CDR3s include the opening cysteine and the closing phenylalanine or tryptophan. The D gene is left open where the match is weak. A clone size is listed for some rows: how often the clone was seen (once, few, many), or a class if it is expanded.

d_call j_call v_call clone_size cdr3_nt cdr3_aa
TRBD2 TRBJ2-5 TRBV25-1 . TGTGCCAGCAGTGAATCGGGGGCGGGAGGGCGGGGAGAGACCCAGTACTTC CASSESGAGGRGETQYF
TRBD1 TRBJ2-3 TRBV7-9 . TGTGCCAGCAGCCGACAGGGGGCAGATACGCAGTATTTT CASSRQGADTQYF
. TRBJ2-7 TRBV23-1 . TGCGCCAGCAGTCAGGTTGAGGGCGGCGACGAGCAGTACTTC CASSQVEGGDEQYF
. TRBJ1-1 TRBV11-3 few TGTGCCAGCAGCTTAAATAGGGGAACTGAAGCTTTCTTT CASSLNRGTEAFF
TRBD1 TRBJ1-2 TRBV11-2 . TGTGCCAGCAGCTTAGACTTTTCCGGTCAGGGGGCTCGAGGCTACACCTTC CASSLDFSGQGARGYTF
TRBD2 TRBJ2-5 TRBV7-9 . TGTGCCAGCAGCTCCCTAAGACTGACTAGCGGGAGGGCGGTAGAGACCCAGTACTTC CASSSLRLTSGRAVETQYF
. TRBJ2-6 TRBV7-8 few TGTGCCAGCCGCGGTGGGGCCAACGTCCTGACTTTC CASRGGANVLTF
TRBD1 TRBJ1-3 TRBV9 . TGTGCCAGCAGCAGTACCGGGACAGCCTCTGGAAACACCATATATTTT CASSSTGTASGNTIYF
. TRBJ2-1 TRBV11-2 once TGTGCCAGCAGTTCGGGTTTGCGGGTTAGCTCCTACAATGAGCAGTTCTTC CASSSGLRVSSYNEQFF
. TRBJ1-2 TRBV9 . TGTGCTAGCAGCGTCCACAGCTATGGCTACACCTTC CASSVHSYGYTF
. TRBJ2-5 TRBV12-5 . TGTGCTAGTGGTTTGGGACTAGTAAAAGAGACCCAGTACTTC CASGLGLVKETQYF
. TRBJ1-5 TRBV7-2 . TGTGCCAGCAGCCCCGTCGGGAATAGGCCCCAGCATTTT CASSPVGNRPQHF
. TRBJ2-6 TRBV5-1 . TGCGCCAGCAGCTTGGTTCCAGGGCCAACCACCACCTCTGGGGCCAACGTCCTGACTTTC CASSLVPGPTTTSGANVLTF
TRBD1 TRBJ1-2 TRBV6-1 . TGTGCCAGCTTGCGGCAGGGGGCGCATAACTATGGCTACACCTTC CASLRQGAHNYGYTF
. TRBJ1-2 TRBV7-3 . TGTGCCAGCAGCTTAGGGGGGGAAGTACGCTACACCTTC CASSLGGEVRYTF
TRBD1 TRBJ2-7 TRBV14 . TGTGCCAGCAGCGCAGGGGGATCCTACGAGCAGTACTTC CASSAGGSYEQYF
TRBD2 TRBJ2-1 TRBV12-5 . TGTGCTAGTGCGTTAGGTTCGGGACTAGCGGTTCGCAATGAGCAGTTCTTC CASALGSGLAVRNEQFF
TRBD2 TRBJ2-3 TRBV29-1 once TGCAGCGTTGAAGATCGCAGCGGGAGGGCGACAGATACGCAGTATTTT CSVEDRSGRATDTQYF
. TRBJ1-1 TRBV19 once TGTGCCAGTATTCAGGACAGTATTTTGAACACTGAAGCTTTCTTT CASIQDSILNTEAFF
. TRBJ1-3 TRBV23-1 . TGCGCCAGCAACCTTCCGACAGTCTCTGGAAACACCATATATTTT CASNLPTVSGNTIYF
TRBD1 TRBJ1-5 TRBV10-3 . TGTGCCATCAGTGGGACAGGGGGAGCCAATCAGCCCCAGCATTTT CAISGTGGANQPQHF
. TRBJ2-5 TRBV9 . TGTGCCAGCAGCATCCAGGGGCGACACGGAGAGACCCAGTACTTC CASSIQGRHGETQYF
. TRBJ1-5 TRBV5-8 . TGTGCCAGCAGCCCACTCTCTCAGCCCCAGCATTTT CASSPLSQPQHF
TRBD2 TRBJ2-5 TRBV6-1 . TGTGCCAGCAGTCTTAGCGGGAGGCGAGAGACCCAGTACTTC CASSLSGRRETQYF
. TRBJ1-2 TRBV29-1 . TGCAGCGTTGACGGTATCCTCGGAGTTGATGGCTACACCTTC CSVDGILGVDGYTF
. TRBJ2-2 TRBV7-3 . TGTGCCAGCAGATCGACTCCTAGCGCCCCCGGGGAGCTGTTTTTT CASRSTPSAPGELFF
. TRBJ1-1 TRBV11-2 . TGTGCCTGCTGGGGGGGGACTGAAGCTTTCTTT CACWGGTEAFF
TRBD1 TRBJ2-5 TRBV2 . TGTGCCAGCTCGACCAGGGGGCAAGAGACCCAGTACTTC CASSTRGQETQYF
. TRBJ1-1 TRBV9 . TGTGCCAGCAGCGTAGGGGTTTCGTTTAGCGGGAACACTGAAGCTTTCTTT CASSVGVSFSGNTEAFF
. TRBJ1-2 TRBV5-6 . TGTGCCAGCAGCTTGGCGGGGAATGGCTACACCTTC CASSLAGNGYTF
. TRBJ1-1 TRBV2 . TGTGCCAGCAGTCACGAGGACAGCCTGCTCAGCCGTTCGAACACTGAAGCTTTCTTT CASSHEDSLLSRSNTEAFF
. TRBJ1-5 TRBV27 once TGTGCCAGCAGTTTCACATCGCTTCAGCCCCAGCATTTT CASSFTSLQPQHF
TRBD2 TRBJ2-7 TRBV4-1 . TGCGCCAGCAGCCCCGGGACTAGATCCTACGAGCAGTACTTC CASSPGTRSYEQYF
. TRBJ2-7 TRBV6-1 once TGTGCCAGCAGTCAATGGACGACTACCAACTACGAGCAGTACTTC CASSQWTTTNYEQYF
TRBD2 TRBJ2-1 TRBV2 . TGTGCCAACGTACTAGCGGGGGGCGACAATGAGCAGTTCTTC CANVLAGGDNEQFF
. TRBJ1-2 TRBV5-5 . TGTGCCAGCAGCTCGATCAGGGAAACCTATGGCTACACCTTC CASSSIRETYGYTF
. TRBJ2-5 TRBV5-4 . TGTGCCAGCAGTCGGGAGAGAATAGAGACCCAGTACTTC CASSRERIETQYF
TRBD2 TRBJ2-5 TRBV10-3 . TGTGCCATCAGGGGGACTAGCCAAGAGACCCAGTACTTC CAIRGTSQETQYF